The clone carrying this T cell receptor (beta chain) was detected a few times. Assay used: immunoSEQ multiplex PCR; TCRdb lists only in-frame clones, some missing. This sample has about 130,000 clones, with roughly 86% found just once. The data were obtained in a study of blood T cell repertoires in COVID-19. Germline values: CDR1 GTSNPN, CDR2 SVGIG (reference sequence). The CDR3 consists of 18 residues. J lost 2 bases, V lost 2 bases, and 17 bases had no gene match. This rearrangement joins TRBV30 to TRBJ1-1; 7 bases match TRBD1. Material for sequencing was peripheral blood. The origin of this receptor is a human donor in a cohort sampled during active COVID-19. DNA of the CDR3: TGTGCCTGGAGTACGATCGGGGCAGGGGGGATACATAACACTGAAGCTTTCTTT. This encodes CAWSTIGAGGIHNTEAFF.